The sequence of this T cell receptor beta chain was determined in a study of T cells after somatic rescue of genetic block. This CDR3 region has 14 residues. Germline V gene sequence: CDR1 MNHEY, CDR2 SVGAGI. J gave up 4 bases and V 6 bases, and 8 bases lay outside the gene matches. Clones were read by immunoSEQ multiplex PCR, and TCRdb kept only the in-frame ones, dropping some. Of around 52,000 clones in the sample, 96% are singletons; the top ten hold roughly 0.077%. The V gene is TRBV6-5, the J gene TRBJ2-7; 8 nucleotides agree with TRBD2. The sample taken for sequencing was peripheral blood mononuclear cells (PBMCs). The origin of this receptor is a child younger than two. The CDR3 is CASRNSGTAYEQYF. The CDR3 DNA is TGTGCCAGCAGAAATAGCGGGACCGCATACGAGCAGTACTTC.